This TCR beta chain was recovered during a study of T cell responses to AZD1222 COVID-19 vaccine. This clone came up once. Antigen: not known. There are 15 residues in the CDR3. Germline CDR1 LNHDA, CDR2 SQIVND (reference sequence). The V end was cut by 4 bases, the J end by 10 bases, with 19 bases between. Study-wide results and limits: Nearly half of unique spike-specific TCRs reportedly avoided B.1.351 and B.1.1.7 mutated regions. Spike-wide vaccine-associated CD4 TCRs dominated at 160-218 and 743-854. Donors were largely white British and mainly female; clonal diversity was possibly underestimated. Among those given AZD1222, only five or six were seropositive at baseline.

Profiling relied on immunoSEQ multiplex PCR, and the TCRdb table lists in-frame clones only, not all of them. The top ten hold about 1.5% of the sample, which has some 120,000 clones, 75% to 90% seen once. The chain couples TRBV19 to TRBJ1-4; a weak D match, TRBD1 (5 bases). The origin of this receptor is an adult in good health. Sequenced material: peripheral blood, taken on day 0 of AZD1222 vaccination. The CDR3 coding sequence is TGTGCCAGTAGTACGCCGGGGGAGGTTAGGAGAAAACTGTTTTTT. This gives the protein CASSTPGEVRRKLFF. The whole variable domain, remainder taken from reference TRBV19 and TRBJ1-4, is DGGITQSPKYLFRKEGQNVTLSCEQNLNHDAMYWYRQDPGQGLRLIYYSQIVNDFQKGDIAEGYSVSREKKESFPLTVTSAQKNPTAFYLCASSTPGEVRRKLFFGSGTQLSVL.